The 12 T cell receptor beta chains in this list originate from one sample, sequenced in a study of regulatory T cells in long-lasting Graves disease. For TCR beta, libraries came from iRepertoire HTBI primers and Arm-PCR of CDR3 regions. Via MiXCR, TCRdb re-called the multiplex PCR reads, giving one row per CDR3 protein. Of 400,000 to 500,000 distinct CDR3 sequences listed, around 20% are singletons. Time point reported: persistent/refractory GD, antithyroid drugs over 5 years with positive TRAb. PBMC-extracted RNA yielded the TCR library. This specimen was peripheral blood mononuclear cells (PBMCs), taken when the disease was refractory, from a patient treated with antithyroid drugs. These TCRs come from a female donor with Graves disease.

This chain links TRBV5-6 with TRBJ2-2, with 7 positions matching TRBD2. Germline lookup yields CDR1 SGHDT and CDR2 YYEEEE. Trimming took 0 bases from V and 4 from J; bases not matched to a gene: 0. The CDR3 loop spans 14 amino acids. CDR3 bases: TGTGCCAGCAGCTTGGAGCGGGGCACCGGGGAGCTGTTTTTT. Translating it yields CASSLERGTGELFF. The whole variable domain, filled in from reference TRBV5-6 and TRBJ2-2, reads DAGVTQSPTHLIKTRGQQVTLRCSPKSGHDTVSWYQQALGQGPQFIFQYYEEEERQRGNFPDRFSGHQFPNYSSELNVNALLLGDSALYLCASSLERGTGELFFGEGSRLTVL.

There are many counts of this clonotype. V is TRBV29-1 and J is TRBJ2-7; 8 nucleotides line up with TRBD2. The germline V gene has CDR1 SQVTM and CDR2 ANQGSEA. Trimming at V came to 3 bases and at J to 2 bases, leaving 6 bases not matched to a gene. CDR3 length equals 14 residues. CDR3 protein: CSVEVAGGTYEQYF. DNA of the CDR3: TGCAGCGTTGAGGTGGCGGGAGGAACCTACGAGCAGTACTTC.

The chain combines TRBV10-3 with TRBJ2-7; D gene unclear. The CDR3 is 14 residues long. Germline V CDR1 and CDR2: ENHRY, SYGVKD. Trimming cost V 9 bases and J 0 bases, with 15 bases left between them. The CDR3 nucleotides read TGTGCCATGTCTAGGGCCGAGAGCTCCTACGAGCAGTACTTC. Protein sequence: CAMSRAESSYEQYF.

This clonotype came up many times. The chain joins TRBV7-6 to TRBJ1-1, with D hard to call. The CDR3 extends over 15 amino acids. The germline V and J ends were trimmed by 5 bases and 3 bases, with 16 bases remaining between them. Germline CDR1 and CDR2: SGHVS and FNYEAQ. The CDR3, as DNA: TGTGCCAGCAGCGCGACGATAGGGATCGACACTGAAGCTTTCTTT. It translates to CASSATIGIDTEAFF.

The chain couples TRBV10-2 to TRBJ1-2; D remains unclear. CDR3 size: 14 residues. V gave up 3 bases and J gave up 5 bases, with 13 bases separating them. Germline V gives CDR1 WSHSY, CDR2 SAAADI. The CDR3 coding sequence is TGCGCCAGCAGTGATCCCTTACCGGGGTATGGCTACACCTTC. Translated: CASSDPLPGYGYTF.

The DNA for the CDR3 is TGTGCCACCCCTGACGACGGTGGGAGAGAGCAGTACTTC. Its translation is CATPDDGGREQYF. The chain carries TRBV18 and TRBJ2-7; weak D call: TRBD2 (5 bases). The V and J ends lost 10 bases and 7 bases respectively, with 20 bases between them. Germline V gene data show CDR1 as KGHSH and CDR2 as LQKENI. The CDR3 loop spans 13 amino acids.

This sequence joins TRBV6-5 and TRBJ2-1; possibly TRBD2 for D (6 bases). Germline CDR1 and CDR2: MNHEY and SVGAGI. This CDR3 comprises 13 residues. V was trimmed by 1 base and J by 9 bases, leaving 10 bases between them. CDR3 nucleotide sequence: TGTGCCAGCAGTTACTACGGGAGTGGTGAGCAGTTCTTC. Amino acids: CASSYYGSGEQFF.

This clonotype was counted between two and nine times. The chain employs TRBV6-5 and TRBJ2-2; the match to TRBD1 covers 7 bases. The CDR3 loop spans 16 amino acids. With 2 bases clipped from V and 2 bases from J, the junction kept 5 bases outside the gene matches. CDR1 MNHEY and CDR2 SVGAGI come from the germline V gene. CDR3: CASSYPRDSNTGELFF. In DNA form, the CDR3 reads TGTGCCAGCAGTTACCCTAGGGACAGCAACACCGGGGAGCTGTTTTTT.

This chain connects TRBV27 to TRBJ2-1; 9 nucleotides line up with TRBD2. The CDR3 sequence is 16 residues long. Germline assignment: CDR1 MNHEY and CDR2 SMNVEV (reference sequence). V shed 2 bases and J 6 bases; nucleotides not matched to a gene: 8. The CDR3 sequence: CASSLRAGGPGNEQFF. CDR3 in DNA: TGTGCCAGCAGTTTAAGGGCGGGAGGGCCTGGCAATGAGCAGTTCTTC.

CDR3 loop: CASSFVLGSSDYEQYF. The CDR3 DNA reads TGCGCCAGCAGCTTTGTGTTGGGAAGCTCCGACTACGAGCAGTACTTC. This chain uses TRBV5-1 with TRBJ2-7; D remains unclear. The germline V and J ends were trimmed by 2 bases and 3 bases, with 18 bases remaining between them. CDR1 SGHRS and CDR2 YFSETQ come from the germline V gene. The CDR3 contains 16 residues.

This clonotype was detected a few times. The chain couples TRBV19 to TRBJ1-1; D not resolved. Germline lookup yields CDR1 LNHDA and CDR2 SQIVND (reference sequence). Trimming removed 1 base from V and 5 bases from J, with 14 bases in between. This CDR3 is 15 amino acids long. In DNA, the CDR3 is TGTGCCAGTAGTATAGGGGCAACGGAATGGACTGAAGCTTTCTTT. Its protein is CASSIGATEWTEAFF.

To note about this clonotype: A read error is possible here, since a much larger clone lies one base away. This chain uses TRBV6-1 with TRBJ1-6; no clear D gene. Germline V gene lookup returns CDR1 MNHNS and CDR2 SASEGT. The CDR3 sequence is 16 residues long. The DNA for the CDR3 is TGTGCCAGCAGTCCCTGGAGGCGCTCCTATAATTCACCCCCCCACTTT. This translates into CASSPWRRSYNSPPHF.